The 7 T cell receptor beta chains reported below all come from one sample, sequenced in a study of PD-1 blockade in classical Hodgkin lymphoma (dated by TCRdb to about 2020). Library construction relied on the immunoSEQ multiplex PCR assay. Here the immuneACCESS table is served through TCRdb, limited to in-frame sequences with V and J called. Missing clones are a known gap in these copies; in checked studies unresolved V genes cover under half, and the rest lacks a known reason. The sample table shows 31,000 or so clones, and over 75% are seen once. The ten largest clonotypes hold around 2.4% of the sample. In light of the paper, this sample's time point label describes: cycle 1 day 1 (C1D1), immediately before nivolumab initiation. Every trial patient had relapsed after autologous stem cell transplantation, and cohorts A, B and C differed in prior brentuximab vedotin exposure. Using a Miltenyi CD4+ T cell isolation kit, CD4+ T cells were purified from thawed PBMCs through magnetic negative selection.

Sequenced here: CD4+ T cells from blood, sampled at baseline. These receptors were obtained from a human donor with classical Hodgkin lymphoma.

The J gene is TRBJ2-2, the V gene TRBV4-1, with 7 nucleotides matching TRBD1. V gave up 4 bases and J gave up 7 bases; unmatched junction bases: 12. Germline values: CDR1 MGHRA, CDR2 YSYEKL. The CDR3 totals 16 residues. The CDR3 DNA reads TGCGCCAGCAGCCGCCTGTGGGGGACAGAGTACGGGGAGCTGTTTTTT. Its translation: CASSRLWGTEYGELFF.

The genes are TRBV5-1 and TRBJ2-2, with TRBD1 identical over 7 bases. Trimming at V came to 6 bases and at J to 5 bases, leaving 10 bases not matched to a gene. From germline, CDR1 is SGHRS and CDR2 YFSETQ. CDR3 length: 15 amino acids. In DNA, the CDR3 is TGCGCCAGCATGGCGGACCGGACAGGTACCGGGGAGCTGTTTTTT. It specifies CASMADRTGTGELFF.

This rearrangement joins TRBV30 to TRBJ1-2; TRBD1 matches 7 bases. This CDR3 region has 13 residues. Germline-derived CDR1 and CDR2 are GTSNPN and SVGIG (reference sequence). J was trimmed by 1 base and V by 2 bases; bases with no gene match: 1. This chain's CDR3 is CAWSRDSNYGYTF. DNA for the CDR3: TGTGCCTGGAGTAGGGACAGTAACTATGGCTACACCTTC.

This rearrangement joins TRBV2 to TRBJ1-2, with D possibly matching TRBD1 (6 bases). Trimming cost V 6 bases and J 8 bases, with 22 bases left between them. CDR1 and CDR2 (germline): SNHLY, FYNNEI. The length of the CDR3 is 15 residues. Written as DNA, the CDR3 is TGTGCCAGCAGGGTCTCCGGGACAACTCTGGTAGGCTACACCTTC. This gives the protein CASRVSGTTLVGYTF.

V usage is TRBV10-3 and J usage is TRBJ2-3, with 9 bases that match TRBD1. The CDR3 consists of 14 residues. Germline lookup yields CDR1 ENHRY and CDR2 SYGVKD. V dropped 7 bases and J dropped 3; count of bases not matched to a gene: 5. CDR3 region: CAIMGQGTTDTQYF. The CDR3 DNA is TGTGCCATCATGGGACAGGGTACGACAGATACGCAGTATTTT.

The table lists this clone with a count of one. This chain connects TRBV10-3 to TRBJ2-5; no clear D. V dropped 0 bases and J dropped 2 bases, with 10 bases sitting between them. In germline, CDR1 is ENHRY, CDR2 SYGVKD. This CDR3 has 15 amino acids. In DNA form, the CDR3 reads TGTGCCATCAGTGAGTCCAACATCGGTCAAGAGACCCAGTACTTC. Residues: CAISESNIGQETQYF.

CDR3 protein: CASSYGGVGTDTQYF. CDR3 in DNA: TGTGCCAGCAGCTACGGAGGGGTTGGCACAGATACGCAGTATTTT. This chain uses TRBV28 with TRBJ2-3, with a possible D match to TRBD2 (6 bases). Germline CDR1 MDHEN, CDR2 SYDVKM. The CDR3 is 15 residues long. V was pared by 6 bases and J by 1 base, with 14 bases between.